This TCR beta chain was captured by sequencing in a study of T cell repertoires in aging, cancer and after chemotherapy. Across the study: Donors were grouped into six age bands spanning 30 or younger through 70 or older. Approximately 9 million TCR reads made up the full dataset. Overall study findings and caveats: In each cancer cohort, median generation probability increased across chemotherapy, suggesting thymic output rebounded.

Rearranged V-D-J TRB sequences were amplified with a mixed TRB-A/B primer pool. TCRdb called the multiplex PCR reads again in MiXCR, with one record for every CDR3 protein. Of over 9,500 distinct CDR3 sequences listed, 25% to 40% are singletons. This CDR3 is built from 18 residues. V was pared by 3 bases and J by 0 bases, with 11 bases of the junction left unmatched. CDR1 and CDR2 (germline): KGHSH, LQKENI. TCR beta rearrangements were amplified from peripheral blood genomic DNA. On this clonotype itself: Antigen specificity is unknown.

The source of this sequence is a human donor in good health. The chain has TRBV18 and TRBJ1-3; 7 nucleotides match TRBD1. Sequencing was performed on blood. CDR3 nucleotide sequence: TGTGCCAGCTCACCCGTCGGGACAGCCGGCGGCTCTGGAAACACCATATATTTT. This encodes CASSPVGTAGGSGNTIYF.